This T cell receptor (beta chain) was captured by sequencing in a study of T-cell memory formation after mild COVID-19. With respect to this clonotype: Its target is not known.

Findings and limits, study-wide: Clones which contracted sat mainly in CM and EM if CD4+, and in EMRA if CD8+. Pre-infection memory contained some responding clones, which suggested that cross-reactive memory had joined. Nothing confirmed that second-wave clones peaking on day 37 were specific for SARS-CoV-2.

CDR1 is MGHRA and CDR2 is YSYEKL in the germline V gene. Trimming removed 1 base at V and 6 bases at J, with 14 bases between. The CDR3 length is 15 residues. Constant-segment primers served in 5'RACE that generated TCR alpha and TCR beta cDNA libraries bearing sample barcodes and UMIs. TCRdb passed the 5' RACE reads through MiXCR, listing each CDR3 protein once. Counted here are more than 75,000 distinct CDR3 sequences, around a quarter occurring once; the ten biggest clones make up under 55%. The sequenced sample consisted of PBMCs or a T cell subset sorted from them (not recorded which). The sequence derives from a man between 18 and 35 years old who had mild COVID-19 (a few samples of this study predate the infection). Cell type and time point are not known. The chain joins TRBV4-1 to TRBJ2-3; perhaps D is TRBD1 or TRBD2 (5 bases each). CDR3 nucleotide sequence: TGCGCCAGCAGCCAAGGGGGGTTCGGTGGGGATACGCAGTATTTT. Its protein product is CASSQGGFGGDTQYF.